This T cell receptor beta chain is drawn from a study of blood T cell repertoires in COVID-19. Background on the study: The samples span acute and convalescent COVID-19 from the United States, Italy and Spain. T cells, B-cell-depleted T cells, or PBMCs provided the cDNA or gDNA that served as material.

J was trimmed by 0 bases and V by 4 bases; bases with no gene match: 8. Germline values: CDR1 ENHRY, CDR2 SYGVKD. CDR3 length: 16 amino acids. How the authors handled the data: The authors estimated nucleated cell counts from reference gene primer amplification. Profiled with immunoSEQ multiplex PCR; TCRdb holds only in-frame clones, not every one. The DNA was the basis for D and trimming; V, J and clone size are from that table. This sample has 140,000 or so clones; over 70% occur once, and the top ten carry less than 45%. The chain combines TRBV10-3 with TRBJ1-2, with TRBD1 matching over 7 bases. Sequencing used peripheral blood. This TCR was recovered from a middle-aged man who had recovered from COVID-19. The CDR3 region has the DNA TGTGCCATCAGTGGGCCGCCGGGACAGACTAACTATGGCTACACCTTC. It is translated as CAISGPPGQTNYGYTF.